This T cell receptor (beta chain) derives from a study of blood T cells in healthy people across ages. This clonotype showed up just a few times. Its antigen is not known. Notes on the study in general: Roughly linear age-related decline in beta diversity appeared, significant by age roughly 40. Higher diversity, along with more naive CD4+ cells, distinguished long-lived donors from aged donors.

CDR3 length equals 14 residues. Trimming shortened V by 3 bases and J by 2 bases, and 12 bases separated the two germline ends. CDR1 SGHRS and CDR2 YFSETQ come from the germline V gene. The second PCR ran about 6 to 12 cycles with a sample-barcoded 5' primer and J-beta primers. Each cDNA molecule carried a tag from a template-switch adaptor that contained 12 random nucleotides. TCRdb re-called the 5' RACE reads through MiXCR, storing one row per CDR3 protein. The table lists around 1,700,000 distinct CDR3 sequences, 25% to 30% of them singletons. Sequenced sample: blood. V usage is TRBV5-1 and J usage is TRBJ2-7; D unclear. This sequence was found in a young woman in good health. This chain's CDR3 is CASSWSVLTYEQYF. CDR3 nucleotide sequence: TGCGCCAGCAGCTGGTCCGTATTAACCTACGAGCAGTACTTC.